This T cell receptor (beta chain) was documented in a study of cytomegalovirus exposure and HLA in healthy donors. CDR1 is SGHRS, CDR2 YFSETQ, per germline. The CDR3 loop spans 14 amino acids. V was clipped by 4 bases and J by 3 bases, with 13 bases between them. Vbeta (60) and Jbeta (13) primers were used in the PCR. TCRdb keeps only in-frame clones here, not all; method: immunoSEQ multiplex PCR. The sample includes 100,000 to 150,000 clones, under 90% seen only once; the top ten take 3.6%. The sequenced sample was PBMCs. The TCR sequence derives from a woman in her thirties or forties in good health and CMV-seropositive. V gene TRBV5-1 combines with J gene TRBJ1-1; D possibly corresponds to TRBD1 (6 bases). CDR3 sequence (DNA): TGCGCCAGCAGCCCACACAGGGTTGACACTGAAGCTTTCTTT. It is translated as CASSPHRVDTEAFF.